A single TCR beta chain is shown here with its context. Antigen specificity is unknown. The sample holds other DNA sequences that translate to the same CDR3. This sample was included in a study of CD8 T cells in acute hepatitis C reinfection. Using immunoSEQ multiplex PCR, the repertoire was profiled, and TCRdb retains in-frame clones only, with some absent. Among approximately 40,000 clones listed, approximately 83% were seen once. Time point here: naive CD8 control sorted from an acute-time-point sample. General observations from the study: No group differed significantly in the high NS3-1073 repertoire diversity.

Source material: naive CD8+ T cells from PBMCs. The sequence was obtained from a woman younger than 35 who spontaneously cleared hepatitis C infection.

Written as DNA, the CDR3 is TGTGCCAGTAGTATAGGCACAGGGGCCTACGAGCAGTACTTC. It is translated as CASSIGTGAYEQYF. This rearrangement joins TRBV19 to TRBJ2-7, with TRBD1 matching 7 bases. This CDR3 spans 14 amino acids. With 1 base clipped from V and 2 bases from J, the junction kept 2 bases outside the gene matches. Germline V gene lookup returns CDR1 LNHDA and CDR2 SQIVND (reference sequence).